The entry below gives a single T cell receptor (beta chain) sequence along with its context. Trimming removed 1 base from V and 0 bases from J, with 12 bases in between. This CDR3 has 17 amino acids. Germline CDR1 KGHSH, CDR2 LQKENI. This sample was included in a study of shared clonotypes between healthy human individuals. Assay used: immunoSEQ multiplex PCR; TCRdb lists only in-frame clones, some missing. The sample holds some 900,000 clones; approximately 80% are singletons and the top ten take 1.5%. The source material was memory CD4+ T cells sorted from blood. Subset denoted: CD45RA-negative fraction. The chain links TRBV18 to TRBJ1-4, with D hard to call. The sequence derives from a man between 18 and 29 years old in good health. The chain's CDR3 is CASSPLYAGSTNEKLFF. CDR3 nucleotide sequence: TGTGCCAGCTCACCACTTTATGCGGGATCAACTAATGAAAAACTGTTTTTT.